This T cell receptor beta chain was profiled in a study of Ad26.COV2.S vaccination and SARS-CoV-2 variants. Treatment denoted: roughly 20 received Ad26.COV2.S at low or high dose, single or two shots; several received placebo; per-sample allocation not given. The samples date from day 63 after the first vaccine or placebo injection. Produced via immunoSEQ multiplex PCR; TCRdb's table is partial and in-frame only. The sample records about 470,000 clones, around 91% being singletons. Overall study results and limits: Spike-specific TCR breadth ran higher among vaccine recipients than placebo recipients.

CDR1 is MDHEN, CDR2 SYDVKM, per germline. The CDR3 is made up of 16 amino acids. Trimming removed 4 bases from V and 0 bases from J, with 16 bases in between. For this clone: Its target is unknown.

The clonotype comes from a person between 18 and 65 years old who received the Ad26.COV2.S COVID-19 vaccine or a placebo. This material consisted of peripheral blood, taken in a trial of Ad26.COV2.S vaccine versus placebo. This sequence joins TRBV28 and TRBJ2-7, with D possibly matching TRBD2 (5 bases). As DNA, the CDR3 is TGTGCCAGCAGTTGGGCCTCTAGCCACCCCTCCTACGAGCAGTACTTC. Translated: CASSWASSHPSYEQYF.